What follows are 20 T cell receptor beta chains derived from one specimen sequenced in a study of shared clonotypes between healthy human individuals. The table came from immunoSEQ multiplex PCR; TCRdb's copy has only in-frame clones and leaves some out. The sample lists more than 450,000 clones; around 79% were seen once. Specimen: PBMCs. These receptors came from a woman in her 40s in good health. Some clones in this sample may be carry-over from other donors' samples.

The chain uses TRBV7-9 and TRBJ2-7, with 10 bases fitting TRBD2. The CDR3 covers 18 residues. Germline V lookup: CDR1 SEHNR, CDR2 FQNEAQ (reference sequence). J gave up 4 bases and V 2 bases, and 14 bases lay outside the gene matches. The CDR3 DNA reads as TGTGCCAGCAGCTTAAATTTAGGTGGTCTAGCGGGAGAATACGAGCAGTACTTC. As protein: CASSLNLGGLAGEYEQYF.

The chain carries TRBV18 and TRBJ2-1, with unresolved D. The germline CDR1 and CDR2 sequences are KGHSH and LQKENI. This CDR3 contains 12 residues. V lost 3 bases to trimming and J lost 7 bases, with 7 bases between them. In DNA form, the CDR3 reads TGTGCCAGCTCACCGGGCCGGAATGAGCAGTTCTTC. The encoded protein is CASSPGRNEQFF.

The chain combines TRBV28 with TRBJ1-6, with a possible D match to TRBD1 (6 bases). The germline CDR1 and CDR2 sequences are MDHEN and SYDVKM. The CDR3 has 12 amino acids. With 11 bases removed from V and 9 bases from J, the gap between germline ends came to 14 bases. The CDR3: CASLTGPSPLHF. The CDR3 nucleotides are TGTGCCTCCCTTACAGGGCCTTCACCCCTCCACTTT.

This clone has just a few counts. This chain connects TRBV4-1 to TRBJ2-7; 10 nucleotides align to TRBD2. Germline loops: CDR1 MGHRA, CDR2 YSYEKL. The CDR3 sequence is 15 residues long. Trimming at V came to 3 bases and at J to 5 bases, leaving 7 bases not matched to a gene. CDR3 sequence: CASSHERLAGHEQYF. CDR3 DNA: TGCGCCAGCAGCCACGAGAGACTAGCGGGCCACGAGCAGTACTTC.

The chain employs TRBV30 and TRBJ2-2; the match to TRBD1 covers 10 bases. Germline CDR1 is GTSNPN and CDR2 is SVGIG (reference sequence). Germline trimming cut 3 bases from V and 6 bases from J; bases unmatched to any gene: 4. The CDR3 extends over 14 amino acids. The CDR3, as DNA: TGTGCCTGGAGACGGACAGGGGGGGCCGGGGAGCTGTTTTTT. This codes for CAWRRTGGAGELFF.

This clone was seen a few times. This chain joins TRBV19 and TRBJ2-1; 9 positions match TRBD2. Trimming removed 4 bases from V and 5 bases from J; junction bases left unmatched: 6. The CDR3 is made up of 15 amino acids. The V gene's germline CDR1 is LNHDA and CDR2 SQIVND (reference sequence). CDR3 sequence (DNA): TGTGCCAGTAGTACAGCGGGAGGCCCGAACAATGAGCAGTTCTTC. Amino acids: CASSTAGGPNNEQFF.

This chain links TRBV2 with TRBJ2-2; TRBD2 is a possible D gene (6 bases). Germline V gene data show CDR1 as SNHLY and CDR2 as FYNNEI. Trimming pared 3 bases from V and 5 bases from J, leaving 13 bases between. This CDR3 has 15 residues. The DNA for the CDR3 is TGTGCCAGCAGTGAGGGGAGTGGGGGGACCGGGGAGCTGTTTTTT. It translates to CASSEGSGGTGELFF.

The gene calls are TRBV18 and TRBJ2-5; D not resolved. The germline CDR1 and CDR2 sequences are KGHSH and LQKENI. The CDR3 totals 13 residues. Trimming removed 3 bases at V and 4 bases at J, with 9 bases between. The DNA of the CDR3 is TGTGCCAGCTCACCCCTGGACGTAGAGACCCAGTACTTC. It encodes CASSPLDVETQYF.

The chain has TRBV27 and TRBJ1-1; 10 bases fit TRBD1. Germline loops: CDR1 MNHEY, CDR2 SMNVEV (reference sequence). The V segment lost 5 bases and the J segment 4 bases; nucleotides outside the gene matches: 7. The CDR3 contains 15 residues. CDR3 amino acids: CASSQLGQGGTEAFF. Here the CDR3 DNA reads TGTGCCAGCAGTCAGCTAGGACAGGGGGGCACTGAAGCTTTCTTT.

V and J are TRBV7-8 and TRBJ1-3; D is ambiguous. V was trimmed by 1 base and J by 7 bases, leaving 5 bases between them. CDR3 length: 12 amino acids. Germline V gene data show CDR1 as SGHVS and CDR2 as FQNEAQ. The CDR3 coding sequence is TGTGCCAGCAGCTTAGTCAGTAACACCATATATTTT. This sequence encodes CASSLVSNTIYF.

This clone has only a few counts. V and J are TRBV27 and TRBJ2-1; D not certain. CDR3 length: 15 residues. V was clipped by 2 bases and J by 3 bases, with 11 bases between them. Germline CDR1 MNHEY, CDR2 SMNVEV (reference sequence). CDR3 in amino acids: CASSLLELGYNEQFF. CDR3 sequence (DNA): TGTGCCAGCAGTTTACTAGAGTTGGGCTACAATGAGCAGTTCTTC.

The gene calls are TRBV6-1 and TRBJ2-2, with 8 bases aligning to TRBD1. Germline V lookup: CDR1 MNHNS, CDR2 SASEGT. The length of the CDR3 is 15 residues. Germline trimming cut 7 bases from V and 4 bases from J; bases unmatched to any gene: 8. The CDR3 DNA reads TGTGCCAGCACTGGCCCGGACAGGGTCACCGGGGAGCTGTTTTTT. Protein: CASTGPDRVTGELFF.

The J gene is TRBJ2-3, the V gene TRBV5-1; the match to TRBD2 covers 9 bases. Trimming at V came to 0 bases and at J to 6 bases, leaving 5 bases not matched to a gene. Germline CDR1 reads SGHRS; CDR2 reads YFSETQ. The CDR3 consists of 15 residues. This CDR3 is CASSLGSGSLDTQYF. The CDR3 nucleotides are TGCGCCAGCAGCTTGGGTAGCGGGAGCCTGGATACGCAGTATTTT. Full variable domain (remainder filled in from reference TRBV5-1 and TRBJ2-3): KAGVTQTPRYLIKTRGQQVTLSCSPISGHRSVSWYQQTPGQGLQFLFEYFSETQRNKGNFPGRFSGRQFSNSRSEMNVSTLELGDSALYLCASSLGSGSLDTQYFGPGTRLTVL.

This sequence joins TRBV7-2 and TRBJ2-3; D remains unclear. V was cut by 7 bases and J by 4 bases, with 15 bases left in between. CDR3 length: 14 amino acids. Looked up from germline, CDR1 is SGHTA and CDR2 is FQGNSA. The CDR3: CASTLPNSADTQYF. The DNA of the CDR3 is TGTGCCAGCACCCTACCCAACTCGGCAGATACGCAGTATTTT.

V usage is TRBV28 and J usage is TRBJ2-1; tentative D call: TRBD1 (5 bases). CDR1 MDHEN and CDR2 SYDVKM come from the germline V gene. The CDR3 extends over 11 amino acids. V was clipped by 8 bases and J by 4 bases, with 6 bases between them. The CDR3 loop reads CASGAYNEQFF. CDR3 sequence (DNA): TGTGCCAGCGGGGCGTACAATGAGCAGTTCTTC.

The chain uses TRBV28 and TRBJ2-5; 10 bases agree with TRBD1. Gene TRBJ2-7 matches the end of the DNA better, so the J call may be wrong. CDR1 is MDHEN, CDR2 SYDVKM, per germline. CDR3 size: 14 residues. CDR3: CASLGQGKPYEQYF. For the CDR3, the DNA is TGTGCCAGCTTGGGACAGGGGAAGCCCTACGAGCAGTACTTC.

This clone was seen only a few times. The rearrangement uses TRBV30 and TRBJ2-5, with D perhaps assigned TRBD1 or TRBD2 (5 bases each). V lost 4 bases and J lost 11, with 23 bases in between. From germline, CDR1 is GTSNPN and CDR2 SVGIG (reference sequence). This CDR3 is built from 14 residues. The CDR3 DNA reads TGTGCCTGGACGGTGATGAGGTTTCAAGGGGAGCAGTACTTC. It encodes CAWTVMRFQGEQYF.

CDR3 sequence reads: CASRDTQYEQYF. CDR3 nucleotides: TGCGCCAGCAGGGACACCCAATACGAGCAGTACTTC. The chain employs TRBV5-1 and TRBJ2-7; D is possibly TRBD1 (5 bases). Deletions cut 5 bases from V and 4 bases from J, with 10 bases between. From germline, CDR1 is SGHRS and CDR2 YFSETQ. This CDR3 comprises 12 residues.

This clone was seen a few times. The J gene is TRBJ2-5, the V gene TRBV15; D remains ambiguous. The germline CDR1 and CDR2 sequences are LNHNV and YYDKDF (reference sequence). Trimming shortened V by 1 base and J by 5 bases, and 5 bases separated the two germline ends. The CDR3 loop spans 12 amino acids. CDR3 protein: CATSRAGETQYF. The CDR3 DNA follows: TGTGCCACCAGCAGAGCCGGGGAGACCCAGTACTTC.

The chain couples TRBV9 to TRBJ1-1; D gene unclear. Germline-derived CDR1 and CDR2 are SGDLS and YYNGEE. V lost 5 bases and J lost 8, with 19 bases in between. The CDR3 spans 14 residues. In nucleotides, the CDR3 is TGTGCCAGCAGTAATACCGAAGGTCTCGGAGAAGCTTTCTTT. Protein: CASSNTEGLGEAFF.